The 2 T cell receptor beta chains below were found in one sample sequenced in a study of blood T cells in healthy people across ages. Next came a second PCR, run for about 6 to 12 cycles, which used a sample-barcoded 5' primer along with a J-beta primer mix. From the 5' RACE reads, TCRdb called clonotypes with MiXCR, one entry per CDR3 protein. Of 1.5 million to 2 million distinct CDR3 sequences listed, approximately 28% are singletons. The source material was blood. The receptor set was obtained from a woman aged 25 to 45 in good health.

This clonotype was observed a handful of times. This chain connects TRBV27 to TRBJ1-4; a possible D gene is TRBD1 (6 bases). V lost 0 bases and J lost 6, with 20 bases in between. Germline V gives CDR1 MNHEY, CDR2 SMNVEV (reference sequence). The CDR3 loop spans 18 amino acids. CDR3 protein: CASSLSGLNRVADEKLFF. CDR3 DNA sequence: TGTGCCAGCAGTTTATCGGGGCTGAACAGGGTGGCGGATGAAAAACTGTTTTTT. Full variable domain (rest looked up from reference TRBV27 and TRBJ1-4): EAQVTQNPRYLITVTGKKLTVTCSQNMNHEYMSWYRQDPGLGLRQIYYSMNVEVTDKGDVPEGYKVSRKEKRNFPLILESPSPNQTSLYFCASSLSGLNRVADEKLFFGSGTQLSVL.

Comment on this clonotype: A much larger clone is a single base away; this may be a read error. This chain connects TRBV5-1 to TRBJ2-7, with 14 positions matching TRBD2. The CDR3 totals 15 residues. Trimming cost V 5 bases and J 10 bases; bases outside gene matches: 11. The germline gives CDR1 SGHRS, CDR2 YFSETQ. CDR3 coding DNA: TGCGCCAGCAGGACTAGCGGGGGGGCCGAGGAGACCCAGTACGTC. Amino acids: CASRTSGGAEETQYV.